The entry below gives a single T cell receptor beta chain sequence along with its context. This sample was taken from a study of T-cell memory formation after mild COVID-19. Trimming removed 0 bases from V and 6 bases from J, with 10 bases in between. The CDR3 sequence is 14 residues long. From germline, CDR1 is MNHEY and CDR2 SVGAGI. Each CDR3 protein is one row after TCRdb ran MiXCR on the 5' RACE reads. The sample lists some 410,000 distinct CDR3 sequences, less than 25% occurring once. The sequenced sample was PBMCs or a T cell subset sorted from them (not recorded which). The receptor was derived from an adult woman who had mild COVID-19 (a few samples of this study predate the infection). Cell type and time point are not known. V is TRBV6-5 and J is TRBJ2-3, with unresolved D. CDR3 nucleotide sequence: TGTGCCAGCAGTTACTCGATTGGTGAGGATACGCAGTATTTT. Translation: CASSYSIGEDTQYF.